The next 2 T cell receptor beta chains were all read from a single sample in a study of blood T cell repertoires in COVID-19 (dated by TCRdb to the early 2020s). Libraries came from the immunoSEQ multiplex PCR assay. TCRdb took over this immuneACCESS table, retaining in-frame rearrangements with V and J assigned. Such tables are incomplete; in checked studies, under half of the missing clones stem from an unresolved V gene, and the remainder is unexplained. The sample profile shows about 120,000 clones; 65% to 85% of them were found once. Roughly 3.9% of the sample is held by the ten biggest clonotypes. The sequenced material came from PBMCs or T cells enriched from blood (not recorded which). The receptors derive from a woman in her twenties or thirties who had recovered from COVID-19.

The chain recombines TRBV28 with TRBJ2-7; 13 positions match TRBD2. Germline CDR1 is MDHEN and CDR2 is SYDVKM. CDR3 size: 14 residues. The junction had 2 bases not matched to a gene; V was cut back by 5 bases and J by 4 bases. As DNA, the CDR3 is TGTGCCAGCAGTGCGACTAGCGGGGGGTACGAGCAGTACTTC. Translation: CASSATSGGYEQYF.

The CDR3 DNA is TGTGCCAGCAGCGTAGCGGGACTGGCCTACGAGCAGTACTTC. Amino acids: CASSVAGLAYEQYF. This chain links TRBV9 with TRBJ2-7; maybe TRBD2 (6 bases). The V gene's germline CDR1 is SGDLS and CDR2 YYNGEE. V lost 0 bases and J lost 2, with 9 bases in between. This CDR3 comprises 14 residues.